Listed below are T cell receptor beta chains from one sample, sequenced in a study of T cells after yellow fever vaccination. TCRdb re-called the 5' RACE reads through MiXCR, storing one row per CDR3 protein. There are some 350,000 distinct CDR3 sequences in the sample; under 14% occur only once, and less than 20% lies in the top ten. Specimen: PBMCs, collected on the day of the first yellow fever vaccination. Receptor source: a man between 18 and 35 years old who received the YFV17D yellow fever vaccine. Each CDR3 is given with its conserved first and last residue. Fields, in order: V gene, J gene, clone size, D gene, CDR3 protein, CDR3 DNA. D genes are given only for firm matches. Size tells how often a clone was seen (once, few, many) or the class of an expanded clone, and some rows leave it out.

v_call: TRBV24-1
j_call: TRBJ2-5
clone_size: NA
d_call: NA
cdr3_aa: CATSARYSETQYF
cdr3_nt: TGTGCCACCAGTGCTCGGTACTCGGAGACCCAGTACTTC

v_call: TRBV7-9
j_call: TRBJ2-1
clone_size: NA
d_call: TRBD2
cdr3_aa: CASSSGLAGGAEQFF
cdr3_nt: TGTGCCAGCAGTTCAGGACTAGCGGGGGGGGCTGAGCAGTTCTTC

v_call: TRBV19
j_call: TRBJ2-5
clone_size: few
d_call: NA
cdr3_aa: CASSMTNLQETQYF
cdr3_nt: TGTGCCAGTAGCATGACGAACCTTCAAGAGACCCAGTACTTC

v_call: TRBV9
j_call: TRBJ2-6
clone_size: NA
d_call: TRBD1
cdr3_aa: CASSADRAGANVLTF
cdr3_nt: TGTGCCAGCAGCGCGGACAGGGCTGGGGCCAACGTCCTGACTTTC

v_call: TRBV4-1
j_call: TRBJ2-5
clone_size: many
d_call: TRBD2
cdr3_aa: CASSPWRGAEKETQYF
cdr3_nt: TGCGCCAGCAGCCCATGGCGGGGGGCGGAGAAAGAGACCCAGTACTTC

v_call: TRBV20-1
j_call: TRBJ2-3
clone_size: NA
d_call: NA
cdr3_aa: CSAEDGGRGTDTQYF
cdr3_nt: TGCAGTGCTGAGGATGGGGGGCGTGGAACAGATACGCAGTATTTT

v_call: TRBV6-4
j_call: TRBJ2-1
clone_size: NA
d_call: NA
cdr3_aa: CASSVAFIEQFF
cdr3_nt: TGTGCCAGCAGTGTGGCGTTCATTGAGCAGTTCTTC

v_call: TRBV5-1
j_call: TRBJ1-1
clone_size: many
d_call: TRBD1
cdr3_aa: CASGSSQGQLEAFF
cdr3_nt: TGCGCCAGCGGATCCTCCCAGGGACAGCTCGAAGCTTTCTTT

v_call: TRBV30
j_call: TRBJ2-3
clone_size: NA
d_call: NA
cdr3_aa: CAWSVVQDTQYF
cdr3_nt: TGTGCCTGGAGTGTAGTACAAGATACGCAGTATTTT

v_call: TRBV19
j_call: TRBJ1-5
clone_size: few
d_call: NA
cdr3_aa: CASSIRQGGNQPQHF
cdr3_nt: TGTGCCAGTAGTATCCGGCAGGGCGGCAATCAGCCCCAGCATTTT

v_call: TRBV5-1
j_call: TRBJ1-3
clone_size: few
d_call: NA
cdr3_aa: CASRGGANSGNTIYF
cdr3_nt: TGCGCCAGCAGAGGTGGGGCAAACTCTGGAAACACCATATATTTT

v_call: TRBV12-3/TRBV12-4
j_call: TRBJ2-1
clone_size: NA
d_call: NA
cdr3_aa: CASSSNGQRLYNEQFF
cdr3_nt: TGTGCCAGCAGTTCAAACGGCCAGAGACTCTACAATGAGCAGTTCTTC

v_call: TRBV12-3/TRBV12-4
j_call: TRBJ2-4
clone_size: many
d_call: NA
cdr3_aa: CASMRGRIENIQYF
cdr3_nt: TGTGCCAGCATGAGGGGGAGGATTGAAAACATTCAGTACTTC

v_call: TRBV6-2/TRBV6-3
j_call: TRBJ1-5
clone_size: few
d_call: NA
cdr3_aa: CASSYFPGTLQPQHF
cdr3_nt: TGTGCCAGCAGTTATTTTCCAGGGACTCTGCAGCCCCAGCATTTT

v_call: TRBV5-1
j_call: TRBJ1-6
clone_size: few
d_call: TRBD1
cdr3_aa: CASSWGDRVNSPLHF
cdr3_nt: TGCGCCAGCAGCTGGGGGGACAGGGTTAATTCACCCCTCCACTTT

v_call: TRBV27
j_call: TRBJ2-6
clone_size: NA
d_call: NA
cdr3_aa: CASSSTRQGSSGANVLTF
cdr3_nt: TGTGCCAGCAGTTCCACACGTCAGGGGTCCTCTGGGGCCAACGTCCTGACTTTC